This T cell receptor (beta chain) derives from a study of T cell changes during pregnancy in multiple sclerosis. Only in-frame clones appear in the TCRdb table, and some are missing; sequencing was by immunoSEQ multiplex PCR. The sample consists of around 52,000 clones, about 90% of them appearing once. J lost 4 bases, V lost 8 bases, and 5 bases had no gene match. Per the germline V gene, CDR1 is SNHLY and CDR2 is FYNNEI. The CDR3 is made up of 13 amino acids. V and J are TRBV2 and TRBJ2-3; 8 nucleotides line up with TRBD1. The receptor's source is a female donor with multiple sclerosis, enrolled in a pregnancy study. The sample consisted of CD4+ T cells from peripheral blood mononuclear cells, taken in the second trimester of pregnancy. This CDR3 is CASRDRGSDTQYF. DNA for the CDR3: TGTGCCAGCCGAGACAGGGGTTCAGATACGCAGTATTTT.